Presented here are 7 T cell receptor beta chains from one specimen sequenced in a study of shared T cell receptors in the human thymus. Profiling relied on immunoSEQ multiplex PCR, and the TCRdb table lists in-frame clones only, not all of them. The repertoire has just under 550,000 clones, 75% to 85% of them found once; the top ten carry 0.01% to 0.015%. The data were also submitted as part of a second study, on human thymus T cells.

The sequenced sample consisted of thymocytes. Receptor source: a boy younger than two with a congenital heart defect.

The chain uses TRBV27 and TRBJ2-5; a possible D gene is TRBD2 (6 bases). The V and J ends lost 0 bases and 5 bases respectively, with 19 bases between them. The CDR3 runs to 17 residues. Germline-derived CDR1 and CDR2 are MNHEY and SMNVEV (reference sequence). As DNA, the CDR3 is TGTGCCAGCAGTTTATCGAGACTAGTGGCGGGTAGTGAGACCCAGTACTTC. This codes for CASSLSRLVAGSETQYF.

The chain employs TRBV6-5 and TRBJ1-2; no definite D call. Looked up from germline, CDR1 is MNHEY and CDR2 is SVGAGI. V gave up 6 bases and J gave up 1 base, with 9 bases separating them. This CDR3 has 13 residues. Written as DNA, the CDR3 is TGTGCCAGCAGCCCCCAATTTAACTATGGCTACACCTTC. This sequence encodes CASSPQFNYGYTF.

The chain carries TRBV28 and TRBJ2-7, with 9 nucleotides matching TRBD1. The CDR3 has 14 residues. The germline gives CDR1 MDHEN, CDR2 SYDVKM. Trimming cost V 11 bases and J 3 bases; bases outside gene matches: 11. In nucleotides, the CDR3 is TGTGCCGCAAAGGGACAGGGACTAAACTACGAGCAGTACTTC. This codes for CAAKGQGLNYEQYF. The whole variable domain, remainder taken from reference TRBV28 and TRBJ2-7, is DVKVTQSSRYLVKRTGEKVFLECVQDMDHENMFWYRQDPGLGLRLIYFSYDVKMKEKGDIPEGYSVSREKKERFSLILESASTNQTSMYLCAAKGQGLNYEQYFGPGTRLTVT.

The chain combines TRBV11-3 with TRBJ2-1; a weak D match, TRBD2 (6 bases). CDR3 size: 13 residues. Germline lookup yields CDR1 SGHNT and CDR2 YENEEA. V lost 3 bases, J lost 4 bases, and 7 bases lay in between. In nucleotides, the CDR3 is TGTGCCAGCAGCTTGGGACTTTACAATGAGCAGTTCTTC. Its translation: CASSLGLYNEQFF.

The gene calls are TRBV6-5 and TRBJ2-7; D is perhaps TRBD2 (6 bases). CDR1 and CDR2 (germline): MNHEY, SVGAGI. The CDR3 runs 14 residues. Trimming removed 2 bases from V and 4 bases from J, with 12 bases in between. CDR3 residues: CASSYRRALYEQYF. The CDR3 DNA reads as TGTGCCAGCAGTTACCGGAGGGCCCTTTACGAGCAGTACTTC.

The chain employs TRBV30 and TRBJ2-6; tentatively, D is TRBD2 (5 bases). This CDR3 region has 17 residues. V lost 1 base and J 2 bases, leaving 15 bases between the germline ends. Germline values: CDR1 GTSNPN, CDR2 SVGIG (reference sequence). The CDR3 sequence: CAWSGRGGKPGANVLTF. DNA for the CDR3: TGTGCCTGGAGTGGAAGAGGAGGAAAACCTGGGGCCAACGTCCTGACTTTC.

The genes are TRBV11-2 and TRBJ1-4; TRBD1 matches at 8 bases. The CDR3 totals 19 residues. Germline trimming cut 4 bases from V and 1 base from J; bases unmatched to any gene: 14. Germline CDR1 reads SGHAT; CDR2 reads FQNNGV. CDR3 in amino acids: CASSSSSDRGKQTNEKLFF. CDR3 nucleotide sequence: TGTGCCAGCAGCTCTAGCAGCGACAGGGGAAAGCAAACTAATGAAAAACTGTTTTTT. Full variable domain (missing parts from reference TRBV11-2 and TRBJ1-4): EAGVAQSPRYKIIEKRQSVAFWCNPISGHATLYWYQQILGQGPKLLIQFQNNGVVDDSQLPKDRFSAERLKGVDSTLKIQPAKLEDSAVYLCASSSSSDRGKQTNEKLFFGSGTQLSVL.